These 7 T cell receptor beta chains were sequenced from one sample in a study of T cells in Graves' hyperthyroidism and ophthalmopathy. RNA transcripts were the template for amplifying TCR beta CDR3 regions. When the TCR CDR3 underwent first-round RT-PCR, the HTBI primer set was used. TCRdb ran MiXCR on the multiplex PCR reads and lists one entry per CDR3 protein. Counted here are about 600,000 distinct CDR3 sequences, approximately 16% occurring once; the ten biggest clones make up roughly 3.3%. Sequencing input: blood. The source of these receptors is a woman in her thirties or forties with Graves' ophthalmopathy.

This clonotype occurred many times. CDR3 region: CASWTDPNQPQHF. CDR3 bases: TGTGCCAGCTGGACAGACCCCAATCAGCCCCAGCATTTT. V usage is TRBV28 and J usage is TRBJ1-5; perhaps TRBD1 as D (6 bases). The V end lost 8 bases, the J end lost 3 bases, and 11 bases lay between the germline ends. This CDR3 is built from 13 residues. In germline, CDR1 is MDHEN, CDR2 SYDVKM. Together with reference TRBV28 and TRBJ1-5, the CDR3 gives the full variable domain: DVKVTQSSRYLVKRTGEKVFLECVQDMDHENMFWYRQDPGLGLRLIYFSYDVKMKEKGDIPEGYSVSREKKERFSLILESASTNQTSMYLCASWTDPNQPQHFGDGTRLSIL.

This clonotype was counted at least ten times. V gene TRBV18 combines with J gene TRBJ1-1; 8 bases map to TRBD1. Per the germline V gene, CDR1 is KGHSH and CDR2 is LQKENI. The CDR3 covers 16 residues. Trimming cost V 5 bases and J 0 bases; bases outside gene matches: 8. The CDR3 region has the DNA TGTGCCAGCTCAAGGGACAGGACAATGATGAACACTGAAGCTTTCTTT. It codes for CASSRDRTMMNTEAFF.

This clonotype has at least ten counts. The V call is TRBV2, the J call TRBJ1-1, with TRBD1 matching over 9 bases. The V segment lost 7 bases and the J segment 11 bases; nucleotides outside the gene matches: 11. This CDR3 contains 13 residues. CDR1 SNHLY and CDR2 FYNNEI come from the germline V gene. This CDR3 is CASTQDRGGYAFF. CDR3 DNA sequence: TGTGCCAGCACCCAGGACAGGGGCGGTTACGCTTTCTTT.

The CDR3 DNA follows: TGTGCCAGCAGCCTCTTCCGGGACCCGTTTAATGAAAAACTGTTTTTT. Protein product: CASSLFRDPFNEKLFF. The V call is TRBV28, the J call TRBJ1-4, with a weak D call TRBD1 (5 bases). The CDR3 is made up of 16 amino acids. CDR1 is MDHEN and CDR2 is SYDVKM in the germline V gene. V was clipped by 6 bases and J by 4 bases, with 18 bases between them. Complete variable domain (other parts from reference TRBV28 and TRBJ1-4): DVKVTQSSRYLVKRTGEKVFLECVQDMDHENMFWYRQDPGLGLRLIYFSYDVKMKEKGDIPEGYSVSREKKERFSLILESASTNQTSMYLCASSLFRDPFNEKLFFGSGTQLSVL.

This clonotype was picked up many times. This rearrangement joins TRBV3-1 to TRBJ2-7, with D tentatively TRBD2 (5 bases). Germline loops: CDR1 LGHDT, CDR2 YNNKEL (reference sequence). The CDR3 runs 15 residues. V dropped 4 bases and J dropped 0 bases, with 13 bases sitting between them. In DNA form, the CDR3 reads TGTGCCAGCAGCCCCAGTCCACGGGACTCCTACGAGCAGTACTTC. This encodes CASSPSPRDSYEQYF.

This clonotype was found a few times. V gene TRBV7-3 combines with J gene TRBJ2-3, with D perhaps assigned TRBD1 or TRBD2 (6 bases each). This CDR3 contains 15 residues. Germline lookup yields CDR1 SGHTA and CDR2 FQGTGA. Trimming cost V 5 bases and J 4 bases, with 16 bases left between them. Written as DNA, the CDR3 is TGTGCCAGCAGCCCCGGGACACCGGGGGCAGATACGCAGTATTTT. Amino acid sequence: CASSPGTPGADTQYF.

The chain links TRBV25-1 to TRBJ2-2; D is possibly TRBD2 (6 bases). V was trimmed by 4 bases and J by 2 bases, leaving 14 bases between them. Per germline, CDR1 MGHDK and CDR2 SYGVNS. The CDR3 runs 16 residues. The chain's CDR3 is CASSVTPGVNTGELFF. The CDR3 DNA reads TGTGCCAGCAGTGTTACTCCGGGAGTCAACACCGGGGAGCTGTTTTTT.